This TCR beta chain was recovered during a study of human CD8 memory T cell subsets. Study outcomes and limitations: Chao1 estimates suggested higher diversity in stem-like memory T cells than in precursor exhausted T cells. Stem-like memory T cells and precursor exhausted T cells had repertoires that overlapped very little.

Comment on this clonotype: Its cognate antigen is unknown.

The CDR3 is 15 amino acids. The germline CDR1 and CDR2 sequences are SGHTA and FQGTGA. Negative magnetic separation was used for the enrichment of total CD8+ T cells. UMI-labeled 5' RACE was used to make TCR beta libraries. From its re-call of the 5' RACE reads, TCRdb lists each CDR3 protein once, without DNA. This sample's clone table lists 9,500 to 15,000 distinct CDR3 sequences. The source material was CD8+ T cells from PBMCs. The chain is built from TRBV7-3 and TRBJ2-5; TCRdb calls TRBD1, which cannot be checked without DNA. The sequence derives from a human donor in good health. The CDR3 sequence: CASSLFGTHQETQYF.